A selection of T cell receptor beta chains follows, all from one sample in a study of response to subunit inactivated influenza vaccine. A single record per CDR3 protein comes from TCRdb applying MiXCR to the RT-PCR reads. In the table there are hundreds of thousands of distinct CDR3 sequences, 10% to 15% of which are singletons. The starting material was PBMCs from blood, obtained roughly 45 days after vaccination. The receptors stem from a man in his fifties or sixties who received an inactivated influenza vaccine. The CDR3 runs from the conserved cysteine through the conserved F or W. A D gene is named only where the DNA matches it firmly. Clone size is given for some rows only: seen once, a few or many times, or a class if the clone is expanded.

V gene: TRBV6-9; clone size: NA; J gene: TRBJ2-1; D gene: TRBD2; CDR3 length: 19; CDR3 protein: CASTFMGTSGNPTYNEQFF; CDR3 DNA: TGTGCCAGCACATTTATGGGGACTAGCGGGAACCCCACCTACAATGAGCAGTTCTTC
V gene: TRBV10-3; clone size: few; J gene: TRBJ1-5; D gene: NA; CDR3 length: 15; CDR3 protein: CAISDTTGYSQPQHF; CDR3 DNA: TGTGCCATCAGTGATACTACAGGGTACAGTCAGCCCCAGCATTTT
V gene: TRBV7-6; clone size: few; J gene: TRBJ2-2; D gene: TRBD2; CDR3 length: 16; CDR3 protein: CASSLVPSGDTGELFF; CDR3 DNA: TGTGCCAGCAGCTTAGTCCCTAGCGGGGACACCGGGGAGCTGTTTTTT
V gene: TRBV6-1; clone size: few; J gene: TRBJ1-2; D gene: NA; CDR3 length: 14; CDR3 protein: CASSPGLSGYGYTF; CDR3 DNA: TGTGCCAGCAGTCCGGGACTCAGCGGCTATGGCTACACCTTC
V gene: TRBV7-2; clone size: few; J gene: TRBJ2-7; D gene: TRBD2; CDR3 length: 14; CDR3 protein: CASSFSGGEGEQYF; CDR3 DNA: TGTGCCAGCAGCTTTAGCGGGGGGGAGGGTGAGCAGTACTTC
V gene: TRBV20-1; clone size: NA; J gene: TRBJ1-1; D gene: NA; CDR3 length: 14; CDR3 protein: CSARGPSRDTEAFF; CDR3 DNA: TGCAGTGCTAGAGGGCCCAGTAGGGACACTGAAGCTTTCTTT
V gene: TRBV28; clone size: many; J gene: TRBJ1-5; D gene: NA; CDR3 length: 16; CDR3 protein: CASSSWGRGSNQPQHF; CDR3 DNA: TGTGCCAGCAGTTCTTGGGGAAGAGGTAGCAATCAGCCCCAGCATTTT
V gene: TRBV7-3; clone size: few; J gene: TRBJ2-2; D gene: NA; CDR3 length: 13; CDR3 protein: CASGGSPAGELFF; CDR3 DNA: TGTGCCAGCGGCGGTAGCCCGGCCGGGGAGCTGTTTTTT
V gene: TRBV4-3; clone size: few; J gene: TRBJ2-1; D gene: TRBD1; CDR3 length: 16; CDR3 protein: CASSLFWTGVNNEQFF; CDR3 DNA: TGCGCCAGCAGCCTCTTCTGGACAGGGGTTAACAATGAGCAGTTCTTC
V gene: TRBV12-3/TRBV12-4; clone size: NA; J gene: TRBJ2-2; D gene: TRBD2; CDR3 length: 15; CDR3 protein: CASSWAGGVTGELFF; CDR3 DNA: TGTGCCAGCAGTTGGGCGGGAGGGGTCACCGGGGAGCTGTTTTTT
V gene: TRBV4-3; clone size: NA; J gene: TRBJ2-5; D gene: NA; CDR3 length: 15; CDR3 protein: CASSQDLRGSETQYF; CDR3 DNA: TGCGCCAGCAGCCAAGATCTCCGGGGGTCAGAGACCCAGTACTTC
V gene: TRBV12-3/TRBV12-4; clone size: few; J gene: TRBJ2-3; D gene: TRBD2; CDR3 length: 18; CDR3 protein: CASSWGTSLTLSTDTQYF; CDR3 DNA: TGTGCCAGCAGTTGGGGGACTAGCCTAACACTAAGCACAGATACGCAGTATTTT
V gene: TRBV7-2; clone size: few; J gene: TRBJ2-7; D gene: NA; CDR3 length: 15; CDR3 protein: CASSPHPAGTYEQYF; CDR3 DNA: TGTGCCAGCAGCCCACACCCGGCCGGCACCTACGAGCAGTACTTC
V gene: TRBV7-6; clone size: few; J gene: TRBJ2-3; D gene: NA; CDR3 length: 15; CDR3 protein: CASSLRGRTPDTQYF; CDR3 DNA: TGTGCCAGCAGCTTACGGGGGCGAACCCCAGATACGCAGTATTTT
V gene: TRBV6-2/TRBV6-3; clone size: few; J gene: TRBJ2-7; D gene: NA; CDR3 length: 14; CDR3 protein: CASSRGDSDYEQYF; CDR3 DNA: TGTGCCAGCAGTCGGGGGGACAGCGACTACGAGCAGTACTTC
V gene: TRBV9; clone size: NA; J gene: TRBJ2-7; D gene: TRBD2; CDR3 length: 15; CDR3 protein: CASSVSSGPFYEQYF; CDR3 DNA: TGTGCCAGCAGCGTATCTAGCGGCCCTTTCTACGAGCAGTACTTC
V gene: TRBV12-3/TRBV12-4; clone size: NA; J gene: TRBJ1-2; D gene: NA; CDR3 length: 13; CDR3 protein: CASSLGGIAGYTF; CDR3 DNA: TGTGCCAGCAGCCTTGGGGGCATTGCTGGCTACACCTTC
V gene: TRBV4-3; clone size: many; J gene: TRBJ1-2; D gene: NA; CDR3 length: 13; CDR3 protein: CASSRTANYGYTF; CDR3 DNA: TGCGCCAGCAGTCGGACAGCGAACTATGGCTACACCTTC
V gene: TRBV11-2; clone size: few; J gene: TRBJ2-2; D gene: NA; CDR3 length: 15; CDR3 protein: CASSLSRGGTGELFF; CDR3 DNA: TGTGCCAGCAGCTTATCTAGAGGGGGCACCGGGGAGCTGTTTTTT
V gene: TRBV10-3; clone size: NA; J gene: TRBJ2-6; D gene: NA; CDR3 length: 20; CDR3 protein: CAISESLGTLRTSGANVLTF; CDR3 DNA: TGTGCCATCAGTGAGTCGTTGGGCACCCTGAGAACCTCTGGGGCCAACGTCCTGACTTTC
V gene: TRBV4-1; clone size: few; J gene: TRBJ1-5; D gene: TRBD1; CDR3 length: 16; CDR3 protein: CASSQENRGRSQPQHF; CDR3 DNA: TGCGCCAGCAGCCAAGAGAACAGGGGGCGCAGTCAGCCCCAGCATTTT
V gene: TRBV11-2; clone size: NA; J gene: TRBJ2-7; D gene: NA; CDR3 length: 15; CDR3 protein: CASSLSQTSSYEQYF; CDR3 DNA: TGTGCCAGCAGCTTAAGCCAGACGAGCTCCTACGAGCAGTACTTC
V gene: TRBV20-1; clone size: NA; J gene: TRBJ1-2; D gene: NA; CDR3 length: 16; CDR3 protein: CSATQQPPGKLYGYTF; CDR3 DNA: TGCAGTGCCACCCAACAACCCCCGGGAAAACTCTATGGCTACACCTTC
V gene: TRBV16; clone size: few; J gene: TRBJ1-6; D gene: NA; CDR3 length: 13; CDR3 protein: CASIDGVNSPLHF; CDR3 DNA: TGTGCCAGCATCGACGGAGTGAATTCACCCCTCCACTTT
V gene: TRBV20-1; clone size: NA; J gene: TRBJ2-7; D gene: TRBD2; CDR3 length: 15; CDR3 protein: CSARAASGRDREQYF; CDR3 DNA: TGCAGTGCTAGAGCTGCGAGCGGGAGGGATCGCGAGCAGTACTTC
V gene: TRBV29-1; clone size: NA; J gene: TRBJ2-7; D gene: NA; CDR3 length: 11; CDR3 protein: CSVQEPHEQYF; CDR3 DNA: TGCAGCGTTCAGGAGCCGCACGAGCAGTACTTC
V gene: TRBV7-2; clone size: many; J gene: TRBJ2-1; D gene: TRBD2; CDR3 length: 16; CDR3 protein: CASSLVTSGVGYEQFF; CDR3 DNA: TGTGCCAGCAGCTTAGTGACTAGCGGGGTGGGGTATGAGCAGTTCTTC
V gene: TRBV5-1; clone size: NA; J gene: TRBJ2-3; D gene: TRBD1; CDR3 length: 13; CDR3 protein: CASSNDRADTQYF; CDR3 DNA: TGCGCCAGCAGCAACGACAGGGCCGATACGCAGTATTTT
V gene: TRBV6-5; clone size: NA; J gene: TRBJ2-5; D gene: TRBD1; CDR3 length: 14; CDR3 protein: CASSYGTAMETQYF; CDR3 DNA: TGTGCCAGCAGTTACGGGACAGCTATGGAGACCCAGTACTTC
V gene: TRBV27; clone size: many; J gene: TRBJ2-7; D gene: NA; CDR3 length: 13; CDR3 protein: CASSFQGGYEQYF; CDR3 DNA: TGCGCCAGCAGCTTTCAGGGAGGCTACGAGCAGTACTTC
V gene: TRBV12-3/TRBV12-4; clone size: NA; J gene: TRBJ2-5; D gene: NA; CDR3 length: 13; CDR3 protein: CASSRTGPGTQYF; CDR3 DNA: TGTGCCAGCAGCCGGACGGGTCCGGGGACCCAGTACTTC
V gene: TRBV6-1; clone size: few; J gene: TRBJ1-1; D gene: NA; CDR3 length: 14; CDR3 protein: CAASTLTMNTEAFF; CDR3 DNA: TGTGCCGCGAGTACCTTGACCATGAACACTGAAGCTTTCTTT
V gene: TRBV20-1; clone size: NA; J gene: TRBJ2-1; D gene: TRBD2; CDR3 length: 19; CDR3 protein: CSARAGLAGGRSSYNEQFF; CDR3 DNA: TGCAGTGCTAGGGCTGGACTAGCGGGAGGGAGAAGCTCCTACAATGAGCAGTTCTTC
V gene: TRBV5-6; clone size: many; J gene: TRBJ2-3; D gene: NA; CDR3 length: 10; CDR3 protein: CAGSPATQYF; CDR3 DNA: TGTGCCGGGTCCCCTGCGACGCAGTATTTT
V gene: TRBV10-3; clone size: NA; J gene: TRBJ2-2; D gene: NA; CDR3 length: 13; CDR3 protein: CAISGGPTGELFF; CDR3 DNA: TGTGCCATCAGTGGGGGACCAACCGGGGAGCTGTTTTTT
V gene: TRBV5-1; clone size: few; J gene: TRBJ2-2; D gene: NA; CDR3 length: 15; CDR3 protein: CASSSYRFGGGELFF; CDR3 DNA: TGCGCCAGCAGCTCATACAGGTTTGGCGGCGGGGAGCTGTTTTTT
V gene: TRBV7-9; clone size: NA; J gene: TRBJ1-1; D gene: NA; CDR3 length: 15; CDR3 protein: CASSGWADANTEAFF; CDR3 DNA: TGTGCCAGCAGTGGGTGGGCGGACGCGAACACTGAAGCTTTCTTT
V gene: TRBV6-6; clone size: many; J gene: TRBJ2-7; D gene: TRBD1; CDR3 length: 13; CDR3 protein: CASSRQGLDEQYF; CDR3 DNA: TGTGCCAGCAGCCGACAGGGGCTCGACGAGCAGTACTTC
V gene: TRBV5-1; clone size: NA; J gene: TRBJ1-2; D gene: NA; CDR3 length: 14; CDR3 protein: CASSRGTSNYGYTF; CDR3 DNA: TGCGCCAGCAGCAGGGGGACTTCGAACTATGGCTACACCTTC
V gene: TRBV4-1; clone size: NA; J gene: TRBJ2-5; D gene: NA; CDR3 length: 13; CDR3 protein: CASSQRHQETQYF; CDR3 DNA: TGCGCCAGCAGCCAACGGCACCAAGAGACCCAGTACTTC
V gene: TRBV10-3; clone size: few; J gene: TRBJ2-7; D gene: NA; CDR3 length: 11; CDR3 protein: CAISAGYEQYF; CDR3 DNA: TGTGCCATCAGTGCCGGTTACGAGCAGTACTTC
V gene: TRBV11-2; clone size: NA; J gene: TRBJ2-3; D gene: NA; CDR3 length: 14; CDR3 protein: CASSLGYGIDTQYF; CDR3 DNA: TGTGCCAGCAGCTTAGGTTATGGGATAGATACGCAGTATTTT
V gene: TRBV20-1; clone size: NA; J gene: TRBJ2-3; D gene: NA; CDR3 length: 16; CDR3 protein: CSASPRAGASTDTQYF; CDR3 DNA: TGCAGTGCTAGTCCCCGGGCGGGCGCTAGCACAGATACGCAGTATTTT
V gene: TRBV11-2; clone size: few; J gene: TRBJ2-6; D gene: NA; CDR3 length: 16; CDR3 protein: CASSLGGGSGANVLTF; CDR3 DNA: TGTGCCAGCAGCTTAGGGGGCGGCTCTGGGGCCAACGTCCTGACTTTC
V gene: TRBV5-1; clone size: NA; J gene: TRBJ2-3; D gene: NA; CDR3 length: 15; CDR3 protein: CASSVSGHRTDTQYF; CDR3 DNA: TGCGCCAGCAGCGTGTCGGGACACCGCACAGATACGCAGTATTTT
V gene: TRBV5-5; clone size: NA; J gene: TRBJ1-2; D gene: TRBD1; CDR3 length: 14; CDR3 protein: CASSWDRGNYGYTF; CDR3 DNA: TGTGCCAGCAGCTGGGACAGGGGTAACTATGGCTACACCTTC
V gene: TRBV18; clone size: few; J gene: TRBJ2-5; D gene: NA; CDR3 length: 15; CDR3 protein: CASSPQLAAQETQYF; CDR3 DNA: TGTGCCAGCTCACCCCAACTAGCTGCCCAAGAGACCCAGTACTTC
V gene: TRBV6-1; clone size: few; J gene: TRBJ2-7; D gene: TRBD1; CDR3 length: 16; CDR3 protein: CASSPFPGTGAGEQYF; CDR3 DNA: TGTGCCAGCAGTCCTTTCCCCGGGACAGGGGCGGGCGAGCAGTACTTC
V gene: TRBV3-1; clone size: few; J gene: TRBJ2-7; D gene: NA; CDR3 length: 16; CDR3 protein: CASSSKTGPTYYEQYF; CDR3 DNA: TGTGCCAGCAGCTCGAAAACAGGACCTACCTACTACGAGCAGTACTTC
V gene: TRBV29-1; clone size: many; J gene: TRBJ1-2; D gene: NA; CDR3 length: 15; CDR3 protein: CSVDILGPGRYGYTF; CDR3 DNA: TGCAGCGTTGATATTCTGGGGCCGGGGCGGTATGGCTACACCTTC
V gene: TRBV5-1; clone size: NA; J gene: TRBJ1-1; D gene: TRBD1; CDR3 length: 16; CDR3 protein: CASSYTGTGRNTEAFF; CDR3 DNA: TGCGCCAGCAGCTATACCGGGACAGGGAGGAACACTGAAGCTTTCTTT
V gene: TRBV12-3/TRBV12-4; clone size: few; J gene: TRBJ1-1; D gene: NA; CDR3 length: 14; CDR3 protein: CASTGPARNTEAFF; CDR3 DNA: TGTGCCAGCACGGGTCCAGCTCGGAACACTGAAGCTTTCTTT
V gene: TRBV10-3; clone size: NA; J gene: TRBJ2-5; D gene: TRBD2; CDR3 length: 15; CDR3 protein: CAISEELAGGETQYF; CDR3 DNA: TGTGCCATCAGTGAGGAGCTAGCGGGGGGAGAGACCCAGTACTTC
V gene: TRBV11-1; clone size: NA; J gene: TRBJ2-5; D gene: TRBD2; CDR3 length: 19; CDR3 protein: CASSSLGTSGSLLQETQYF; CDR3 DNA: TGTGCCAGCAGCTCCCTAGGGACTAGCGGGAGTCTCCTCCAAGAGACCCAGTACTTC